The next 17 T cell receptor beta chains were all read from a single sample in a study of shared clonotypes between healthy human individuals (dated by TCRdb to the early 2020s). The library was obtained by the immunoSEQ multiplex PCR assay. TCRdb took this table from immuneACCESS and kept in-frame rearrangements with V and J called. Such tables lack part of the clones; where checked against another copy, unresolved V genes explain under half of the gap, and the rest is unexplained. In all, the sample holds more than 2 million clones, and about 95% of those were seen once. The top ten constitute 0.1% to 0.15% of the sample. Sequenced material: naive CD4+ T cells sorted from blood. Per the publication, the cell subset or site label means: CD45RA+ positively selected. Receptors originate from a man aged 18 to 30 in good health.

Concerning this clone: The sample has other DNA sequences that encode this CDR3 too. V and J are TRBV27 and TRBJ1-5; D ambiguous. The CDR3 consists of 14 residues. V was trimmed by 2 bases and J by 0 bases, leaving 5 bases between them. Germline V gene sequence: CDR1 MNHEY, CDR2 SMNVEV (reference sequence). CDR3 loop: CASSLEGSNQPQHF. As DNA, the CDR3 is TGTGCCAGCAGTTTAGAAGGTAGCAATCAGCCCCAGCATTTT.

This chain links TRBV19 with TRBJ2-1; TRBD2 aligns across 11 bases. The CDR3 runs to 14 residues. CDR1 is LNHDA and CDR2 is SQIVND in the germline V gene (reference sequence). V shed 7 bases, J shed 6 bases, and the junction held 5 bases outside the gene matches. The CDR3 loop is CASKGTSGTNEQFF. In nucleotides, the CDR3 is TGTGCCAGTAAGGGGACTAGCGGAACCAATGAGCAGTTCTTC.

This chain links TRBV5-1 with TRBJ1-1, with D possibly matching TRBD1 (5 bases). The CDR3 consists of 15 residues. Trimming took off 0 bases at V and 1 base at J, with 10 bases between the two ends. CDR1 and CDR2 (germline): SGHRS, YFSETQ. The CDR3, as DNA: TGCGCCAGCAGCTTGGTTCCAGGGACGAACACTGAAGCTTTCTTT. It translates to CASSLVPGTNTEAFF.

Comment on this clone: This sample also contains other DNA sequences that code for the same CDR3. This chain connects TRBV10-3 to TRBJ2-2, with D possibly matching TRBD2 (5 bases). V was trimmed by 3 bases and J by 5 bases, leaving 7 bases between them. The CDR3 spans 13 residues. Looked up from germline, CDR1 is ENHRY and CDR2 is SYGVKD. CDR3 bases: TGTGCCATCAGTGAAGGGAGAACCGGGGAGCTGTTTTTT. Protein sequence: CAISEGRTGELFF.

Here the CDR3 DNA reads TGTGCCAGCAAGCCCGGGTTGGCCGGGGAGCTGTTTTTT. The encoded protein is CASKPGLAGELFF. This rearrangement joins TRBV2 to TRBJ2-2; D not resolved. The CDR3 covers 13 residues. The germline V gene has CDR1 SNHLY and CDR2 FYNNEI. With 7 bases removed from V and 6 bases from J, the gap between germline ends came to 12 bases.

V gene TRBV5-4 combines with J gene TRBJ1-2, with TRBD1 matching 8 bases. This CDR3 is built from 13 residues. Germline CDR1 is SGHNT and CDR2 is YYREEE (reference sequence). The V gene end was trimmed by 4 bases and the J gene end by 4 bases; junction bases not matched to a gene: 3. CDR3 residues: CASSQTGAYGYTF. Here the CDR3 DNA reads TGTGCCAGCAGCCAGACAGGGGCCTATGGCTACACCTTC.

J is TRBJ1-1 and V is TRBV7-9, with D unclear. Germline V gives CDR1 SEHNR, CDR2 FQNEAQ (reference sequence). V was clipped by 5 bases and J by 1 base, with 14 bases between them. The CDR3 covers 15 residues. The CDR3 sequence: CASSLNEVANTEAFF. DNA of the CDR3: TGTGCCAGCAGCCTGAACGAGGTGGCGAACACTGAAGCTTTCTTT.

V gene TRBV2 combines with J gene TRBJ1-2, with D unresolved. The CDR3 sequence is 13 residues long. Germline V CDR1 and CDR2: SNHLY, FYNNEI. The V gene lost 8 bases and the J gene lost 8 bases, with 18 bases spanning the gap. This chain's CDR3 is CASDNSEIRGYTF. CDR3 nucleotides: TGTGCCAGCGATAACTCGGAAATACGGGGCTACACCTTC.

V and J are TRBV5-4 and TRBJ2-7; 9 nucleotides line up with TRBD1. Losses at the gene ends were 4 bases for V and 1 base for J; bases not matched to a gene: 6. The CDR3 has 15 amino acids. Looked up from germline, CDR1 is SGHNT and CDR2 is YYREEE (reference sequence). The CDR3, as DNA: TGTGCCAGCAGCCCGGAACAGGGGGCTTCCTACGAGCAGTACTTC. It yields the protein CASSPEQGASYEQYF.

The rearrangement links TRBV6-8 to TRBJ1-5; 11 nucleotides line up with TRBD1. CDR3 length equals 19 residues. V dropped 2 bases and J dropped 2; count of bases not matched to a gene: 11. In germline, CDR1 is MNHGY, CDR2 SAAAGT. CDR3 region: CASSYIRTGGAYGNQPQHF. The CDR3 region has the DNA TGTGCCAGCAGTTACATCCGGACAGGGGGCGCGTATGGCAATCAGCCCCAGCATTTT.

A word on this clone: The same CDR3 also results from other DNA sequences found in this sample. The chain uses TRBV10-3 and TRBJ1-6; TRBD1 is a possible D gene (6 bases). V lost 0 bases, J lost 7 bases, and 10 bases lay in between. The CDR3 covers 15 residues. Germline-derived CDR1 and CDR2 are ENHRY and SYGVKD. This CDR3 reads CAISESVGTNSPLHF. Written as DNA, the CDR3 is TGTGCCATCAGTGAGTCTGTCGGGACAAATTCACCCCTCCACTTT.

V usage is TRBV7-9 and J usage is TRBJ1-6; 9 nucleotides line up with TRBD1. Unmatched junction bases numbered 6, after V lost 6 bases and J lost 6 bases. There are 15 residues in the CDR3. Germline CDR1 SEHNR, CDR2 FQNEAQ (reference sequence). The CDR3, as DNA: TGTGCCAGCAGACTACCGGGACAGGGTAATTCACCCCTCCACTTT. Protein product: CASRLPGQGNSPLHF.

V and J are TRBV5-6 and TRBJ2-5; TRBD1 is a possible D gene (5 bases). The CDR3 has 14 amino acids. Germline CDR1 is SGHDT and CDR2 is YYEEEE. Trimming pared 1 base from V and 2 bases from J, leaving 9 bases between. The CDR3 is CASSLMQGQETQYF. The CDR3 DNA sequence: TGTGCCAGCAGCTTGATGCAGGGACAAGAGACCCAGTACTTC.

V gene TRBV19 combines with J gene TRBJ2-6; D is undetermined. The CDR3 is 13 residues long. V lost 6 bases, J lost 3 bases, and 6 bases lay in between. Germline assignment: CDR1 LNHDA and CDR2 SQIVND (reference sequence). The CDR3 here is CASRPVGANVLTF. The CDR3 DNA follows: TGTGCCAGTAGACCCGTTGGGGCCAACGTCCTGACTTTC.

The rearrangement uses TRBV15 and TRBJ2-7, with 10 bases lining up with TRBD1. V shed 0 bases and J 2 bases; nucleotides not matched to a gene: 7. From germline, CDR1 is LNHNV and CDR2 YYDKDF (reference sequence). This CDR3 is built from 17 residues. The DNA for the CDR3 is TGTGCCACCAGCAGAGATGCAACCGGGACAGGGGCCTACGAGCAGTACTTC. Protein sequence: CATSRDATGTGAYEQYF.

The V gene is TRBV7-2, the J gene TRBJ1-5, with TRBD1 matching over 7 bases. The CDR3 runs to 14 residues. J gave up 7 bases and V 2 bases, and 5 bases lay outside the gene matches. CDR1 and CDR2 (germline): SGHTA, FQGNSA. CDR3 sequence: CASSLMQGGQPQHF. The CDR3 DNA sequence: TGTGCCAGCAGCTTAATGCAGGGGGGACAGCCCCAGCATTTT.

This sequence joins TRBV5-1 and TRBJ2-3, with TRBD2 matching over 9 bases. The V and J ends lost 1 base and 0 bases, in that order; junction bases with no gene match: 9. The CDR3 spans 18 residues. Germline loops: CDR1 SGHRS, CDR2 YFSETQ. The CDR3 sequence is CASSLRPSGNPSTDTQYF. DNA for the CDR3: TGCGCCAGCAGCTTGAGGCCTAGCGGGAACCCCAGCACAGATACGCAGTATTTT.